The rows below give T cell receptor beta chains drawn from one sample of a study of T cell repertoires in ileal Crohn's disease. The protocol was immunoSEQ multiplex PCR, while the TCRdb copy is restricted to in-frame clones and leaves out a portion. Of 55,000 to 65,000 clones in the sample, roughly 89% are singletons; the top ten hold roughly 2%. Sequenced sample: ileal tissue. The receptors shown here come from an adult with Crohn's disease. CDR3s leave out the opening cysteine and the closing phenylalanine or tryptophan. D genes are given only for firm matches.

v_gene	j_gene	d_gene	CDR3aa
TRBV2	TRBJ2-1	.	ASSARGRATVEQF
TRBV6-1	TRBJ2-7	.	ASRVVGGSYEQY
TRBV30	TRBJ2-3	.	AWSFITDTQY
TRBV20-1	TRBJ1-2	.	SALTGDGYT
TRBV7-9	TRBJ1-2	.	ASSGTSYGYT
TRBV28	TRBJ1-3	.	ASIGPGAYGNTIY
TRBV10-3	TRBJ2-1	TRBD2	ATQTSGGPYNEQF
TRBV5-1	TRBJ2-3	.	ASSLGGQGADTQY
TRBV27	TRBJ2-7	.	ASSLYPPGPYEQY
TRBV6-5	TRBJ1-2	TRBD1	ASSYSGGFTYGYT
TRBV9	TRBJ1-2	TRBD1	ASSPRTGRGYT
TRBV19	TRBJ2-7	.	ASSTFPAYEQY
TRBV14	TRBJ1-1	.	ASSQDGTYYTEAF
TRBV9	TRBJ1-1	.	ASSVSGGSNTEAF
TRBV27	TRBJ2-1	.	ASTWAFAGDPHNEQF
TRBV15	TRBJ1-4	TRBD1	ATSLGGRTGVEKLF
TRBV7-2	TRBJ2-1	.	ASSLEEGRWSSYNEQF
TRBV11-2	TRBJ1-5	.	ASSRTAGGPQH
TRBV4-1	TRBJ2-5	TRBD1	ASSPDRVGKTQY
TRBV7-2	TRBJ2-1	.	ASSLGRNNEQF
TRBV29-1	TRBJ1-1	.	SVNRQRNTEAF
TRBV19	TRBJ1-1	TRBD1	ASKTDRGFGEAF
TRBV11-2	TRBJ2-7	TRBD2	ASSTQLAEGYEQY
TRBV2	TRBJ1-5	.	AIQGSNNQPQH
TRBV5-1	TRBJ1-1	.	ASRPGGGVTEAF
TRBV7-3	TRBJ1-2	.	ASSSRNFVFREDNNGYT
TRBV11-3	TRBJ1-3	.	ASSYGNTIY
TRBV2	TRBJ1-1	.	ASRGGVGTPLADTEAF
TRBV6-1	TRBJ1-3	TRBD1	ASSEFAGGGNTIY
TRBV2	TRBJ1-1	TRBD1	ANTGTANTEAF
TRBV9	TRBJ2-1	TRBD1	ASSVETGGNEQF
TRBV7-2	TRBJ1-1	.	ASSRQPEPMNTEAF
TRBV28	TRBJ1-1	TRBD1	ASSTGTVVSEAF
TRBV15	TRBJ2-1	.	ATSREGSAQLQF
TRBV9	TRBJ1-6	.	ASRPGHSSYNSPLH
TRBV19	TRBJ2-1	TRBD2	ASSIREEGYNEQF
TRBV29-1	TRBJ2-5	.	SVRGGETQY
TRBV5-1	TRBJ2-2	.	ASSFGGTVGTGELF